Listed here are 6 T cell receptor beta chains from one sample, sequenced in a study of glioma-infiltrating T cells after dendritic cell vaccination. The time point was: after dendritic cell vaccination, including at tumor progression/relapse. Libraries were prepared by immunoSEQ multiplex PCR; TCRdb keeps only in-frame clonotypes and omits some of them. This table has fewer than 70,000 clones, more than 75% appearing once. The sample in question was blood, obtained after dendritic cell vaccination. These receptors all stem from a human donor with glioblastoma.

This sequence joins TRBV12-5 and TRBJ1-1, with 8 bases lining up with TRBD1. The length of the CDR3 is 14 residues. Unmatched junction bases numbered 7, after V lost 4 bases and J lost 6 bases. Germline CDR1 is LGHNT and CDR2 is FRNRAP. The CDR3 here is CASGSDRGSAEAFF. The CDR3 region has the DNA TGTGCTAGTGGTTCAGACAGGGGATCAGCTGAAGCTTTCTTT.

This clone was observed once. The chain uses TRBV20-1 and TRBJ1-2; weak D call: TRBD1 (6 bases). Trimming stripped 6 bases from V and 4 bases from J, with 9 bases between. Germline-derived CDR1 and CDR2 are DFQATT and SNEGSKA (reference sequence). The CDR3 consists of 11 residues. The CDR3 is CSAAGAYGYTF. For the CDR3, the DNA is TGCAGTGCAGCAGGGGCCTATGGCTACACCTTC.

The chain recombines TRBV5-1 with TRBJ2-7; possible D gene TRBD1, 6 bases. Between the trimmed V and J ends, which lost 5 bases and 4 bases, there was a span of 7 bases. The CDR3 has 11 residues. Germline V gene lookup returns CDR1 SGHRS and CDR2 YFSETQ. CDR3 nucleotides: TGCGCCAGCAGAGGGGGTTACGAGCAGTACTTC. This gives the protein CASRGGYEQYF.

CDR3 residues: CASSLRSGQDYEQYF. The CDR3 DNA reads TGTGCCAGCAGCTTACGGTCGGGACAGGACTACGAGCAGTACTTC. V gene TRBV7-2 combines with J gene TRBJ2-7, with 8 bases identical to TRBD1. J was trimmed by 3 bases and V by 2 bases; bases with no gene match: 6. The CDR3 spans 15 residues. Looked up from germline, CDR1 is SGHTA and CDR2 is FQGNSA.

The chain recombines TRBV23-1 with TRBJ1-2; TRBD1 agrees at 10 bases. TRBV23-1 is sorted into the ORF group, with uncertain function. The junction had 9 bases not matched to a gene; V was cut back by 0 bases and J by 5 bases. CDR3 length equals 17 residues. CDR3: CASSQSETGGAYYGYTF. The CDR3 DNA sequence: TGCGCCAGCAGTCAATCCGAGACAGGGGGCGCTTATTATGGCTACACCTTC.

The J gene is TRBJ1-4, the V gene TRBV28; D remains unclear. CDR1 and CDR2 (germline): MDHEN, SYDVKM. The CDR3 has 15 residues. The V end was cut by 4 bases, the J end by 1 base, with 10 bases between. CDR3 residues: CASSSSMRTNEKLFF. As DNA, the CDR3 is TGTGCCAGCAGTTCCTCTATGAGAACTAATGAAAAACTGTTTTTT.